Shown below are 20 T cell receptor beta chains from a single sample sequenced in a study of CXCR3-negative and CXCR3-positive naive CD8 T cells. The libraries of TRB cDNA were constructed through 5' RACE using UMI labels. TCRdb reprocessed the 5' RACE reads and stores each CDR3 protein as one record, lacking DNA. The table for this sample gives about 56,000 distinct CDR3 sequences. The sequenced sample was memory CD8+ T cells from blood. These receptor sequences come from a human donor in good health. Some clones in this sample may be carry-over from other donors' samples.

This clonotype registers large by frequency. CDR3 amino acids: CASSTGTSLNEQFF. The chain couples TRBV6-5 to TRBJ2-1; the TCRdb call, TRBD2, lacks DNA for checking. Looked up from germline, CDR1 is MNHEY and CDR2 is SVGAGI. The CDR3 is 14 amino acids.

The rearrangement uses TRBV19 and TRBJ2-7. Germline V CDR1 and CDR2: LNHDA, SQIVND (reference sequence). This CDR3 is 13 amino acids long. CDR3 in amino acids: CASSILVAYEQYF.

The J gene is TRBJ1-2, the V gene TRBV29-1; lacking DNA, the TRBD1 call made by TCRdb goes unchecked. The CDR3 is 11 residues long. The V gene's germline CDR1 is SQVTM and CDR2 ANQGSEA. The CDR3: CSVQGGYGYTF. The full variable domain, its missing parts supplied by reference TRBV29-1 and TRBJ1-2, is SAVISQKPSRDICQRGTSLTIQCQVDSQVTMMFWYRQQPGQSLTLIATANQGSEATYESGFVIDKFPISRPNLTFSTLTVSNMSPEDSSIYLCSVQGGYGYTFGSGTRLTVV.

The J gene is TRBJ2-1, the V gene TRBV28; with no DNA, the TCRdb D assignment of TRBD2 cannot be verified. Germline CDR1 is MDHEN and CDR2 is SYDVKM. The CDR3 contains 15 residues. The CDR3 spells CASSFGDQTYNEQFF.

The genes are TRBV4-3 and TRBJ1-2; TCRdb indicates TRBD1, and absent DNA this call remains unverified. The CDR3 runs to 14 residues. Germline loops: CDR1 LGHNA, CDR2 YSLEER. CDR3 residues: CASSRDRGGNGYTF.

The chain employs TRBV6-5 and TRBJ2-1; TCRdb's D gene call, TRBD1, goes unchecked for lack of DNA. This CDR3 contains 15 residues. CDR1 and CDR2 (germline): MNHEY, SVGAGI. CDR3 loop: CASSLDPLGPNEQFF.

The rearrangement links TRBV6-2 or TRBV6-3 to TRBJ1-5; TCRdb's D call, TRBD1, is unchecked because there is no DNA. CDR3 length equals 15 residues. CDR1 and CDR2 (germline): MNHEY, SVGEGT. The CDR3: CASMLPGQGTSPQHF.

V gene TRBV21-1 combines with J gene TRBJ2-1; TCRdb names TRBD1, which stays unverified in the absence of DNA. TRBV21-1 is a pseudogene. The CDR3 length is 13 residues. CDR3 amino acids: CASSDGRGHEQFF.

The genes are TRBV7-9 and TRBJ2-7; TCRdb names TRBD1, which stays unverified in the absence of DNA. CDR3 size: 14 residues. CDR1 and CDR2 (germline): SEHNR, FQNEAQ (reference sequence). CDR3 protein: CASSHGGGRREQYF.

The rearrangement uses TRBV19 and TRBJ2-7; TCRdb outputs TRBD1, but without DNA this stays unchecked. The V gene's germline CDR1 is LNHDA and CDR2 SQIVND (reference sequence). The CDR3 length is 14 residues. The chain's CDR3 is CASSISGVAYEQYF.

The chain links TRBV29-1 to TRBJ2-7; TCRdb returns TRBD1, unconfirmable since there is no DNA. Germline-derived CDR1 and CDR2 are SQVTM and ANQGSEA. CDR3 length equals 13 residues. The CDR3 sequence: CSVDTGFGYEQYF.

This chain links TRBV5-1 with TRBJ2-1; the D gene TCRdb calls, TRBD1, cannot be checked with no DNA. From germline, CDR1 is SGHRS and CDR2 YFSETQ. The CDR3 totals 14 residues. The CDR3 is CASSPPTVYNEQFF.

The rearrangement links TRBV6-2 or TRBV6-3 to TRBJ2-1; TCRdb's D call of TRBD1 is untestable without DNA. The germline V gene encodes CDR1 MNHEY and CDR2 SVGEGT. This CDR3 has 16 residues. The CDR3 region is CASSRMREGAYNEQFF.

The rearrangement links TRBV7-3 to TRBJ1-2. Germline V CDR1 and CDR2: SGHTA, FQGTGA. The CDR3 has 15 residues. CDR3 sequence: CASSSLPGLPYGYTF.

V is TRBV19 and J is TRBJ2-1; absent DNA, TCRdb's TRBD1 call cannot be checked. The CDR3 extends over 14 amino acids. Germline V gives CDR1 LNHDA, CDR2 SQIVND (reference sequence). CDR3 in amino acids: CASSTSGSYNEQFF.

This rearrangement joins TRBV20-1 to TRBJ2-2; there is no DNA to check the TCRdb D call of TRBD2. Germline V lookup: CDR1 DFQATT, CDR2 SNEGSKA (reference sequence). The CDR3 consists of 14 residues. CDR3 sequence reads: CSARGGFDTGELFF.

CDR3: CSLVSGGALNEQFF. The V and J genes are TRBV20-1 and TRBJ2-1; no DNA is available, so the TRBD2 call from TCRdb remains unchecked. The CDR3 covers 14 residues. Germline lookup yields CDR1 DFQATT and CDR2 SNEGSKA (reference sequence).

The genes are TRBV28 and TRBJ1-1; TCRdb names TRBD1, which stays unverified in the absence of DNA. CDR1 is MDHEN, CDR2 SYDVKM, per germline. The CDR3 is made up of 14 amino acids. This CDR3 is CASSLYGGGTEAFF.

The chain couples TRBV6-5 to TRBJ2-5. There are 14 residues in the CDR3. The germline CDR1 and CDR2 sequences are MNHEY and SVGAGI. CDR3 amino acids: CASSYSKAVETQYF.

This clonotype ranks as medium-sized in terms of frequency. The rearrangement uses TRBV4-1 and TRBJ1-1; TCRdb's assignment of TRBD1 cannot be checked, as there is no DNA. The CDR3 is 16 residues long. CDR1 and CDR2 (germline): MGHRA, YSYEKL. The CDR3 sequence is CASSHWTGPGYAEAFF.